Shown below are 28 T cell receptor beta chains from a single sample sequenced in a study of blood T cell repertoires in COVID-19. Sequencing used immunoSEQ multiplex PCR; TCRdb keeps in-frame clones, though not all of them. The top ten hold roughly 10% of the sample, which has about 140,000 clones, roughly 80% seen once. The sequenced sample was peripheral blood. The receptors were gathered from a woman between 50 and 59 years old with active or convalescent COVID-19.

This sequence joins TRBV9 and TRBJ2-1, with 7 bases matching TRBD2. Germline trimming cut 0 bases from V and 4 bases from J; bases unmatched to any gene: 10. The CDR3 has 17 residues. Germline CDR1 SGDLS, CDR2 YYNGEE. The CDR3 loop is CASSVGVGSGSYNEQFF. The CDR3 region has the DNA TGTGCCAGCAGCGTAGGGGTTGGTAGCGGGTCATACAATGAGCAGTTCTTC.

Concerning this clone itself: This specimen includes other DNA sequences encoding the same CDR3. The chain has TRBV28 and TRBJ1-1; possibly TRBD1 for D (6 bases). The CDR3 spans 14 residues. CDR1 and CDR2 (germline): MDHEN, SYDVKM. Trimming removed 3 bases at V and 2 bases at J, with 10 bases between. CDR3 sequence reads: CASSFGTLNTEAFF. The DNA of the CDR3 is TGTGCCAGCAGTTTTGGGACACTTAACACTGAAGCTTTCTTT.

V usage is TRBV7-9 and J usage is TRBJ1-6, with D unclear. The CDR3 is 15 residues long. Trimming took off 5 bases at V and 9 bases at J, with 17 bases between the two ends. CDR1 is SEHNR and CDR2 is FQNEAQ in the germline V gene (reference sequence). The CDR3 sequence: CASSVPGLEGSPLHF. DNA of the CDR3: TGTGCCAGCAGCGTACCGGGCCTGGAGGGTTCACCCCTCCACTTT.

The chain couples TRBV7-9 to TRBJ1-5; no clear D gene. This CDR3 is 14 amino acids long. Germline V gene sequence: CDR1 SEHNR, CDR2 FQNEAQ (reference sequence). Trimming shortened V by 5 bases and J by 4 bases, and 12 bases separated the two germline ends. CDR3 protein: CASSPRGGNQPQHF. CDR3 coding DNA: TGTGCCAGCAGCCCACGGGGTGGGAATCAGCCCCAGCATTTT.

This clone was observed at least ten times. This chain connects TRBV27 to TRBJ1-2, with 8 bases that match TRBD1. J was trimmed by 0 bases and V by 6 bases; bases with no gene match: 3. The CDR3 covers 14 residues. Germline CDR1 MNHEY, CDR2 SMNVEV (reference sequence). CDR3 region: CASRKDRANYGYTF. CDR3 nucleotide sequence: TGTGCCAGCAGAAAGGACAGGGCTAACTATGGCTACACCTTC.

This chain links TRBV7-8 with TRBJ1-4, with TRBD1 identical over 9 bases. Germline V lookup: CDR1 SGHVS, CDR2 FQNEAQ. The J segment lost 0 bases and the V segment lost 7 bases, leaving 6 bases of the junction unmatched. The CDR3 runs 16 residues. CDR3 residues: CASTQDRGATNEKLFF. In DNA form, the CDR3 reads TGTGCCAGCACCCAGGACAGGGGTGCAACTAATGAAAAACTGTTTTTT.

This clone was observed a single time. This chain joins TRBV6-5 and TRBJ1-2, with 7 bases fitting TRBD1. This CDR3 contains 14 residues. Germline CDR1 and CDR2: MNHEY and SVGAGI. The J segment lost 5 bases and the V segment lost 5 bases, leaving 8 bases of the junction unmatched. The CDR3: CASSPRTGGYGYTF. The CDR3 DNA reads TGTGCCAGCAGTCCTCGGACAGGAGGGTATGGCTACACCTTC.

V usage is TRBV4-3 and J usage is TRBJ1-2, with D perhaps TRBD1 (6 bases). CDR1 and CDR2 from the germline V gene are LGHNA and YSLEER. The V and J ends lost 4 bases and 8 bases respectively, with 20 bases between them. The CDR3 has 15 amino acids. The CDR3 DNA is TGCGCCAGCAGCCCAAGTACGAACAGGGTGAGAGGCTACACCTTC. Translation: CASSPSTNRVRGYTF.

The chain uses TRBV13 and TRBJ1-3, with 8 bases aligning to TRBD1. J gave up 2 bases and V 1 base, and 1 base lay outside the gene matches. This CDR3 has 15 residues. Germline V gene lookup returns CDR1 PRHDT and CDR2 FYEKMQ (reference sequence). The chain's CDR3 is CASSLETGAGNTIYF. For the CDR3, the DNA is TGTGCCAGCAGCTTAGAGACAGGGGCTGGAAACACCATATATTTT.

V gene TRBV7-2 combines with J gene TRBJ2-3; 8 bases are shared with TRBD1. The germline V gene has CDR1 SGHTA and CDR2 FQGNSA. J lost 1 base, V lost 1 base, and 4 bases had no gene match. The CDR3 has 16 amino acids. CDR3 sequence: CASSLVPRGRTDTQYF. The CDR3 coding sequence is TGTGCCAGCAGCTTAGTTCCCAGGGGGCGCACAGATACGCAGTATTTT.

The chain links TRBV9 to TRBJ2-3; 8 bases map to TRBD2. CDR1 SGDLS and CDR2 YYNGEE come from the germline V gene. The CDR3 has 15 amino acids. Trimming removed 4 bases from V and 4 bases from J; junction bases left unmatched: 8. This chain's CDR3 is CASSSRGARADTQYF. As DNA, the CDR3 is TGTGCCAGCAGCTCGCGGGGGGCGCGGGCAGATACGCAGTATTTT. Using reference TRBV9 and TRBJ2-3 for the parts outside the CDR3, the full variable domain is DSGVTQTPKHLITATGQRVTLRCSPRSGDLSVYWYQQSLDQGLQFLIQYYNGEERAKGNILERFSAQQFPDLHSELNLSSLELGDSALYFCASSSRGARADTQYFGPGTRLTVL.

The V and J genes are TRBV7-2 and TRBJ1-5, with D maybe TRBD1 (5 bases). The CDR3 has 15 amino acids. Trimming left V 3 bases short and J 0 bases short, with 9 bases between. Germline V CDR1 and CDR2: SGHTA, FQGNSA. Written as DNA, the CDR3 is TGTGCCAGCAGCTTGACAGTAACTAGCAATCAGCCCCAGCATTTT. Protein product: CASSLTVTSNQPQHF.

The V call is TRBV18, the J call TRBJ1-2; 7 bases match TRBD1. The J segment lost 4 bases and the V segment lost 3 bases, leaving 5 bases of the junction unmatched. Germline loops: CDR1 KGHSH, CDR2 LQKENI. The CDR3 spans 14 residues. This chain's CDR3 is CASSPGTVLYGYTF. CDR3 coding DNA: TGTGCCAGCTCACCCGGGACAGTGCTCTATGGCTACACCTTC.

The chain joins TRBV7-2 to TRBJ2-5; TRBD1 matches at 8 bases. This CDR3 has 16 residues. J was trimmed by 5 bases and V by 1 base; bases with no gene match: 9. Looked up from germline, CDR1 is SGHTA and CDR2 is FQGNSA. CDR3 sequence (DNA): TGTGCCAGCAGCTTAGGGGACAGGATCTACCGGGAGACCCAGTACTTC. It encodes CASSLGDRIYRETQYF.

The chain links TRBV7-4 to TRBJ1-6; TRBD1 is a possible D gene (6 bases). Looked up from germline, CDR1 is SGHVT and CDR2 is SQSDAQ. This CDR3 contains 18 residues. Trimming removed 1 base from V and 5 bases from J, with 18 bases in between. The CDR3 region is CASSLVWTSEGDNSPLHF. As DNA, the CDR3 is TGTGCCAGCAGCTTAGTTTGGACGTCTGAGGGGGATAATTCACCCCTCCACTTT.

This chain uses TRBV10-3 with TRBJ2-1; tentative D call: TRBD2 (7 bases). Trimming stripped 6 bases from V and 0 bases from J, with 39 bases between. Germline CDR1 ENHRY, CDR2 SYGVKD. The CDR3 spans 24 residues. CDR3 loop: CAIRDPPQGGGGEAYSASYNEQFF. The CDR3 DNA reads TGTGCCATCAGGGATCCTCCACAAGGAGGGGGGGGAGAAGCGTATTCCGCCTCCTACAATGAGCAGTTCTTC.

V is TRBV11-2 and J is TRBJ2-2; possibly TRBD2 for D (6 bases). Trimming took 4 bases from V and 5 from J, leaving 14 bases between them. CDR1 SGHAT and CDR2 FQNNGV come from the germline V gene. The CDR3 totals 15 residues. The CDR3 DNA reads as TGTGCCAGCAGCTCCCCGACTAGTAAGACCGGGGAGCTGTTTTTT. Residues: CASSSPTSKTGELFF.

This clone has just a few counts. This CDR3 is CASSSRQGRDYEQYF. In DNA, the CDR3 is TGTGCCAGCAGCTCCCGACAGGGACGAGACTACGAGCAGTACTTC. The chain joins TRBV11-2 to TRBJ2-7; 7 bases align to TRBD1. J was trimmed by 3 bases and V by 4 bases; bases with no gene match: 9. The V gene's germline CDR1 is SGHAT and CDR2 FQNNGV. The CDR3 has 15 residues.

The J gene is TRBJ2-1, the V gene TRBV28; D not certain. V was cut by 5 bases and J by 4 bases, with 9 bases left in between. CDR1 is MDHEN and CDR2 is SYDVKM in the germline V gene. The CDR3 is 13 residues long. The CDR3 DNA sequence: TGTGCCAGCAGTATCCTACAGTACAATGAGCAGTTCTTC. Protein: CASSILQYNEQFF.

The chain recombines TRBV29-1 with TRBJ1-2; TRBD1 matches 11 bases. This CDR3 comprises 13 residues. V lost 6 bases to trimming and J lost 6 bases; unmatched junction nucleotides: 6. Germline V lookup: CDR1 SQVTM, CDR2 ANQGSEA. As DNA, the CDR3 is TGCAGCGTCGGCGGACAGGGGGCGGATGGCTACACCTTC. Its protein product is CSVGGQGADGYTF. Filled out from reference TRBV29-1 and TRBJ1-2, the complete variable domain reads SAVISQKPSRDICQRGTSLTIQCQVDSQVTMMFWYRQQPGQSLTLIATANQGSEATYESGFVIDKFPISRPNLTFSTLTVSNMSPEDSSIYLCSVGGQGADGYTFGSGTRLTVV.

This clone was seen more than once but under ten times. The gene calls are TRBV4-2 and TRBJ1-6; D is undetermined. Germline V gene sequence: CDR1 LGHNA, CDR2 YNFKEQ. The CDR3 has 14 amino acids. Trimming took 2 bases from V and 8 from J, leaving 10 bases between them. The CDR3 DNA reads as TGTGCCAGCAGCCAAAACAGCTGGGATTCACCCCTCCACTTT. Protein product: CASSQNSWDSPLHF.

The rearrangement links TRBV6-5 to TRBJ2-3, with D possibly being TRBD1 (5 bases). Germline CDR1 reads MNHEY; CDR2 reads SVGAGI. The CDR3 spans 11 residues. Between the trimmed V and J ends, which lost 5 bases and 7 bases, there was a span of 7 bases. DNA for the CDR3: TGTGCCAGCAGTCAGGGTAATACGCAGTATTTT. This sequence encodes CASSQGNTQYF.

This clone occurred many times. The chain is built from TRBV13 and TRBJ2-2, with D possibly TRBD2 on 5 matching bases. Germline assignment: CDR1 PRHDT and CDR2 FYEKMQ (reference sequence). The CDR3 length is 16 residues. The V end was cut by 5 bases, the J end by 1 base, with 14 bases between. The CDR3 reads CASSPRGAVNTGELFF. The CDR3 region has the DNA TGTGCCAGCAGCCCCAGAGGAGCGGTGAACACCGGGGAGCTGTTTTTT.

The V gene is TRBV11-1, the J gene TRBJ2-3; 7 bases align to TRBD2. Germline V gives CDR1 SGHAT, CDR2 FQDESV (reference sequence). V lost 2 bases and J lost 2; bases outside the gene matches: 7. The length of the CDR3 is 16 residues. CDR3 DNA sequence: TGTGCCAGCAGCTTATCGGGCGGGAGCATCACAGATACGCAGTATTTT. Its translation is CASSLSGGSITDTQYF.

The chain employs TRBV4-3 and TRBJ2-7; perhaps TRBD1 as D (5 bases). The CDR3 is made up of 15 amino acids. V dropped 0 bases and J dropped 2 bases, with 11 bases sitting between them. Per the germline V gene, CDR1 is LGHNA and CDR2 is YSLEER. Here the CDR3 reads CASSQEGTGTYEQYF. Here the CDR3 DNA reads TGCGCCAGCAGCCAAGAAGGAACAGGCACCTACGAGCAGTACTTC.

V gene TRBV9 combines with J gene TRBJ1-6; D perhaps matches TRBD1 (6 bases). V was pared by 5 bases and J by 2 bases, with 17 bases between. The CDR3 runs to 17 residues. Germline V gives CDR1 SGDLS, CDR2 YYNGEE. The CDR3 spells CASSPTGQGPYNSPLHF. For the CDR3, the DNA is TGTGCCAGCAGTCCAACGGGACAAGGCCCCTATAATTCACCCCTCCACTTT. Filled out from reference TRBV9 and TRBJ1-6, the complete variable domain reads DSGVTQTPKHLITATGQRVTLRCSPRSGDLSVYWYQQSLDQGLQFLIQYYNGEERAKGNILERFSAQQFPDLHSELNLSSLELGDSALYFCASSPTGQGPYNSPLHFGNGTRLTVT.

The chain is built from TRBV11-2 and TRBJ2-2; a possible D gene is TRBD1 (5 bases). V was shortened by 5 bases and J by 4 bases, with 11 bases between the two germline ends. Germline-derived CDR1 and CDR2 are SGHAT and FQNNGV. The CDR3 is 14 amino acids. In nucleotides, the CDR3 is TGTGCCAGCAGCCAGCGACAGATCACCGGGGAGCTGTTTTTT. Translated, it gives CASSQRQITGELFF.

The chain recombines TRBV30 with TRBJ2-1; D is perhaps TRBD1 (5 bases). Per germline, CDR1 GTSNPN and CDR2 SVGIG (reference sequence). V was shortened by 3 bases and J by 2 bases, with 8 bases between the two germline ends. This CDR3 is built from 13 residues. CDR3 bases: TGTGCCTGGAGCAGGGATACCTACAATGAGCAGTTCTTC. This codes for CAWSRDTYNEQFF.